Shown below are 8 T cell receptor beta chains from a single sample sequenced in a study of T cell responses to AZD1222 COVID-19 vaccine (dated by TCRdb to the early 2020s). The sample's time point label, decoded: baseline before first vaccination. What the treatment or condition label conveys for this sample: meningococcal conjugate vaccine given as trial control. The library relied on the immunoSEQ multiplex PCR assay. In its TCRdb copy, this immuneACCESS table keeps in-frame sequences only and misses some clones. Where compared with another copy, unresolved V genes explain less than half of these, and the others have no known cause. Within this sample are 140,000 to 150,000 clones, with 75% to 90% of them counted one time only. Of the sample, about 4% is held by the ten largest clones. The sample consisted of peripheral blood, taken on day 0 of MenACWY control vaccination. These receptors came from an adult in good health.

V is TRBV30 and J is TRBJ2-1; D unresolved. The V end lost 1 base, the J end lost 7 bases, and 5 bases lay between the germline ends. This CDR3 contains 11 residues. Germline-derived CDR1 and CDR2 are GTSNPN and SVGIG (reference sequence). CDR3 in DNA: TGTGCCTGGAGTGCCCCAAATGAGCAGTTCTTC. Translated: CAWSAPNEQFF.

This chain connects TRBV18 to TRBJ1-5; TRBD1 aligns across 8 bases. Losses at the gene ends were 3 bases for V and 2 bases for J; bases not matched to a gene: 6. This CDR3 contains 16 residues. The germline gives CDR1 KGHSH, CDR2 LQKENI. CDR3 in amino acids: CASSPQGADGNQPQHF. The CDR3 region has the DNA TGTGCCAGCTCACCCCAGGGGGCGGATGGCAATCAGCCCCAGCATTTT.

This clone was seen a handful of times. The J gene is TRBJ1-3, the V gene TRBV19; unclear D gene. Germline assignment: CDR1 LNHDA and CDR2 SQIVND (reference sequence). The CDR3 contains 13 residues. The V and J ends lost 3 bases and 3 bases respectively, with 6 bases between them. The CDR3 loop is CASSITGGNTIYF. Here the CDR3 DNA reads TGTGCCAGTAGTATCACGGGTGGAAACACCATATATTTT. Using reference TRBV19 and TRBJ1-3 for the parts outside the CDR3, the full variable domain is DGGITQSPKYLFRKEGQNVTLSCEQNLNHDAMYWYRQDPGQGLRLIYYSQIVNDFQKGDIAEGYSVSREKKESFPLTVTSAQKNPTAFYLCASSITGGNTIYFGEGSWLTVV.

The chain uses TRBV7-9 and TRBJ2-3; D is unclear. Between the trimmed V and J ends, which lost 2 bases and 1 base, there was a span of 10 bases. Germline V CDR1 and CDR2: SEHNR, FQNEAQ (reference sequence). The CDR3 runs 15 residues. The CDR3 sequence is CASSLMVGRTDTQYF. The DNA for the CDR3 is TGTGCCAGCAGCTTAATGGTGGGCCGCACAGATACGCAGTATTTT.

The chain is built from TRBV6-5 and TRBJ2-2; no firm D call. Trimming took off 0 bases at V and 3 bases at J, with 5 bases between the two ends. The germline V gene has CDR1 MNHEY and CDR2 SVGAGI. The CDR3 totals 14 residues. The CDR3 coding sequence is TGTGCCAGCAGTTACTCAGGTTACACCGGGGAGCTGTTTTTT. Its translation: CASSYSGYTGELFF.

This chain uses TRBV6-1 with TRBJ1-1; weak D call: TRBD1 (5 bases). V was shortened by 3 bases and J by 4 bases, with 9 bases between the two germline ends. This CDR3 has 13 amino acids. Germline assignment: CDR1 MNHNS and CDR2 SASEGT. DNA for the CDR3: TGTGCCAGCAGTGACGGGGGTCCCACTGAAGCTTTCTTT. Its protein is CASSDGGPTEAFF.

This rearrangement joins TRBV5-5 to TRBJ1-5; D not certain. Per the germline V gene, CDR1 is SGHKS and CDR2 is YYEKEE (reference sequence). The CDR3 runs to 15 residues. The V gene lost 0 bases and the J gene lost 4 bases, with 11 bases spanning the gap. In nucleotides, the CDR3 is TGTGCCAGCAGCTTGGAAAGGTCTCCAAATCAGCCCCAGCATTTT. Residues: CASSLERSPNQPQHF.

The rearrangement links TRBV13 to TRBJ1-1; TRBD1 might be the D (6 bases). Germline assignment: CDR1 PRHDT and CDR2 FYEKMQ (reference sequence). V was clipped by 5 bases and J by 7 bases, with 17 bases between them. This CDR3 region has 14 residues. The CDR3 DNA reads as TGTGCCAGCAGCCCCAAGCCGGGGGCACTTGAAGCTTTCTTT. Translation gives CASSPKPGALEAFF.